This TCR beta chain was retrieved from a study of blood T cell repertoires in COVID-19. Study in general: Acute-phase and convalescent COVID-19 samples originated in the United States, Italy and Spain. T cells, B-cell-depleted T cells, or PBMCs provided the cDNA or gDNA that served as material.

Per the original methods: It was from reference gene primer amplification that nucleated cell counts were estimated. The assay was immunoSEQ multiplex PCR, and TCRdb's table has in-frame clones only and misses some. Clone size and the V and J calls come from that table; the DNA yielded D and trimming. Of about 100,000 clones in the sample, 70% to 90% were seen once. The CDR3 extends over 12 amino acids. CDR1 and CDR2 (germline): ENHRY, SYGVKD. With V trimmed by 4 bases and J by 6 bases, 3 bases remained unmatched. The sequencing input was peripheral blood. The gene calls are TRBV10-3 and TRBJ2-7; 7 nucleotides line up with TRBD1. The receptor's source is a man in his fifties or sixties with active or convalescent COVID-19. The chain's CDR3 is CAISVTGLEQYF. DNA for the CDR3: TGTGCCATCAGTGTGACAGGGCTCGAGCAGTACTTC.